The entry below describes one TCR beta chain. The antigen is undetermined. The V and J ends lost 3 bases and 3 bases respectively, with 7 bases between them. The germline V gene encodes CDR1 GTSNPN and CDR2 SVGIG (reference sequence). The CDR3 has 12 residues. The sample originates from a study of CD8 T cells in Susac syndrome. When the RNA was reverse transcribed, random hexamers were used with an input of about 0.5 to 1 ug. Amplification of the TCR beta CDR3 was carried out by immunoSEQ multiplex PCR, which spanned a total of 54 Vbeta and 13 Jbeta segments. TCRdb ran MiXCR on the immunoSEQ multiplex PCR reads and lists one entry per CDR3 protein. The sample includes 160,000 or so distinct CDR3 sequences, 90% to 95% of them seen just once. General study findings and limits: The TCR sequencing and HLA analysis in the study involved a relatively small number of individuals, as the study acknowledged.

Sequencing input: CD8+ T cells from PBMCs. This rearrangement joins TRBV30 to TRBJ2-3, with D unresolved. The sequence was obtained from a human donor with multiple sclerosis. CDR3 sequence reads: CAWRESTDTQYF. The CDR3 DNA sequence: TGTGCCTGGAGGGAAAGTACAGATACGCAGTATTTT.